What follows are 16 T cell receptor beta chains derived from one specimen sequenced in a study of shared clonotypes between healthy human individuals. The method was immunoSEQ multiplex PCR; TCRdb's version includes in-frame clones alone and lacks a portion of them. The repertoire holds about 2.3 million clones, under 95% seen once, with approximately 0.4% in the top ten. Sequenced: naive CD4+ T cells from PBMCs. The subset denotes: CD45RA+ positively selected. The receptors were gathered from a man between 18 and 29 years old in good health. Some clones in this sample may be carry-over from other donors' samples.

The V gene is TRBV29-1, the J gene TRBJ2-3, with 8 bases aligning to TRBD1. Germline V lookup: CDR1 SQVTM, CDR2 ANQGSEA. With V trimmed by 3 bases and J by 2 bases, 7 bases remained unmatched. The CDR3 is made up of 15 amino acids. CDR3 sequence (DNA): TGCAGCGTTGAGAGGACAGGGCCCAACACAGATACGCAGTATTTT. Residues: CSVERTGPNTDTQYF.

This clone was observed a single time. The chain employs TRBV6-5 and TRBJ2-3; 7 bases agree with TRBD2. V dropped 6 bases and J dropped 4; count of bases not matched to a gene: 1. Germline V lookup: CDR1 MNHEY, CDR2 SVGAGI. This CDR3 contains 12 residues. The CDR3 DNA follows: TGTGCCAGCAGGGGAGGGTCAGATACGCAGTATTTT. It translates to CASRGGSDTQYF.

This chain links TRBV6-5 with TRBJ2-7, with D perhaps TRBD1 (7 bases). This CDR3 spans 15 amino acids. Germline lookup yields CDR1 MNHEY and CDR2 SVGAGI. V was cut by 5 bases and J by 2 bases, with 16 bases left in between. This CDR3 is CASSRAGTDTYEQYF. The DNA for the CDR3 is TGTGCCAGCAGTCGCGCGGGGACAGACACCTACGAGCAGTACTTC.

J is TRBJ2-6 and V is TRBV10-2; D not certain. The CDR3 length is 14 residues. Looked up from germline, CDR1 is WSHSY and CDR2 is SAAADI. Trimming cost V 5 bases and J 0 bases, with 5 bases left between them. As DNA, the CDR3 is TGCGCCAGCAGTACGTTCTCTGGGGCCAACGTCCTGACTTTC. This encodes CASSTFSGANVLTF.

The rearrangement uses TRBV7-9 and TRBJ2-1, with 9 bases matching TRBD2. The CDR3 sequence is 16 residues long. The germline CDR1 and CDR2 sequences are SEHNR and FQNEAQ (reference sequence). Unmatched junction bases numbered 8, after V lost 6 bases and J lost 2 bases. The CDR3 region is CASRSTSGGTYNEQFF. Written as DNA, the CDR3 is TGTGCCAGCAGATCGACTAGCGGCGGGACCTACAATGAGCAGTTCTTC.

The chain carries TRBV5-1 and TRBJ2-3, with a tentative D call TRBD2 (5 bases). Per the germline V gene, CDR1 is SGHRS and CDR2 is YFSETQ. The CDR3 covers 19 residues. V lost 4 bases and J lost 0, with 24 bases in between. The CDR3 loop is CASSPRRSSLSGSTDTQYF. Written as DNA, the CDR3 is TGCGCCAGCAGCCCCCGGCGAAGCAGCCTATCGGGAAGCACAGATACGCAGTATTTT.

V is TRBV6-5 and J is TRBJ1-1, with D unresolved. The germline CDR1 and CDR2 sequences are MNHEY and SVGAGI. The CDR3 runs to 15 residues. V dropped 2 bases and J dropped 1 base, with 11 bases sitting between them. The CDR3 reads CASSYGVARNTEAFF. CDR3 DNA sequence: TGTGCCAGCAGTTACGGCGTAGCCCGGAACACTGAAGCTTTCTTT.

The chain is built from TRBV11-3 and TRBJ2-7, with D unresolved. Germline CDR1 and CDR2: SGHNT and YENEEA. Trimming left V 5 bases short and J 3 bases short, with 11 bases between. The CDR3 covers 13 residues. The CDR3 nucleotides read TGTGCCAGCAGCCGAGGAGAAGGCTACGAGCAGTACTTC. Translated: CASSRGEGYEQYF.

The chain links TRBV4-1 to TRBJ2-5, with D possibly matching TRBD1 (6 bases). The V end lost 1 base, the J end lost 4 bases, and 10 bases lay between the germline ends. There are 14 residues in the CDR3. The germline CDR1 and CDR2 sequences are MGHRA and YSYEKL. Written as DNA, the CDR3 is TGCGCCAGCAGCCAAGTTTCCAGGGGAGAGACCCAGTACTTC. Encoded protein: CASSQVSRGETQYF.

This clone was detected a few times. The chain employs TRBV28 and TRBJ1-5; 7 positions agree with TRBD1. CDR3 length: 16 residues. The germline gives CDR1 MDHEN, CDR2 SYDVKM. Trimming at V came to 6 bases and at J to 3 bases, leaving 11 bases not matched to a gene. CDR3 bases: TGTGCCAGCAGCTCGACAGGGAAGAGGAACAATCAGCCCCAGCATTTT. Protein product: CASSSTGKRNNQPQHF. Using reference TRBV28 and TRBJ1-5 for the parts outside the CDR3, the full variable domain is DVKVTQSSRYLVKRTGEKVFLECVQDMDHENMFWYRQDPGLGLRLIYFSYDVKMKEKGDIPEGYSVSREKKERFSLILESASTNQTSMYLCASSSTGKRNNQPQHFGDGTRLSIL.

V gene TRBV5-1 combines with J gene TRBJ2-7; the match to TRBD1 covers 9 bases. Per germline, CDR1 SGHRS and CDR2 YFSETQ. CDR3 length equals 14 residues. V lost 2 bases, J lost 4 bases, and 4 bases stayed unmatched. The DNA of the CDR3 is TGCGCCAGCAGCTTTGGGACAGGGAAGTACGAGCAGTACTTC. This codes for CASSFGTGKYEQYF.

The CDR3 nucleotides are TGTGCCAGTAGTATCTTCTCAGGGAACACCGGGGAGCTGTTTTTT. The encoded protein is CASSIFSGNTGELFF. The chain carries TRBV19 and TRBJ2-2, with D unresolved. Germline CDR1 and CDR2: LNHDA and SQIVND (reference sequence). The V and J ends lost 3 bases and 1 base respectively, with 9 bases between them. This CDR3 has 15 residues.

This rearrangement joins TRBV2 to TRBJ2-1, with TRBD2 as a possible D gene (7 bases). Germline values: CDR1 SNHLY, CDR2 FYNNEI. V was cut by 5 bases and J by 8 bases, with 25 bases left in between. CDR3 length: 17 residues. CDR3 loop: CASSTPPGGLAGYEQFF. Written as DNA, the CDR3 is TGTGCCAGCAGTACTCCCCCCGGGGGGCTCGCGGGGTATGAGCAGTTCTTC.

V and J are TRBV28 and TRBJ2-7, with 7 bases identical to TRBD2. This CDR3 is built from 14 residues. Germline CDR1 and CDR2: MDHEN and SYDVKM. The trim removed 5 bases at V and 2 bases at J, leaving 6 bases unmatched. The CDR3 is CASSPSGTTYEQYF. DNA for the CDR3: TGTGCCAGCAGTCCATCCGGGACTACCTACGAGCAGTACTTC. Complete variable domain (other parts from reference TRBV28 and TRBJ2-7): DVKVTQSSRYLVKRTGEKVFLECVQDMDHENMFWYRQDPGLGLRLIYFSYDVKMKEKGDIPEGYSVSREKKERFSLILESASTNQTSMYLCASSPSGTTYEQYFGPGTRLTVT.

The V call is TRBV4-2, the J call TRBJ2-1, with a weak D call TRBD1 (6 bases). Looked up from germline, CDR1 is LGHNA and CDR2 is YNFKEQ. The CDR3 runs 15 residues. Trimming cost V 2 bases and J 8 bases, with 16 bases left between them. The CDR3 protein is CASSQKGTLGDEQFF. In DNA form, the CDR3 reads TGTGCCAGCAGCCAAAAAGGGACACTAGGGGATGAGCAGTTCTTC.

CDR3 protein: CASSFAGTYEQYF. For the CDR3, the DNA is TGTGCCAGCAGCTTCGCAGGGACATACGAGCAGTACTTC. This chain links TRBV5-4 with TRBJ2-7, with a possible D match to TRBD1 (6 bases). Germline loops: CDR1 SGHNT, CDR2 YYREEE (reference sequence). V was cut by 2 bases and J by 4 bases, with 10 bases left in between. CDR3 length equals 13 residues. The full variable domain, with the rest looked up from reference TRBV5-4 and TRBJ2-7, is ETGVTQSPTHLIKTRGQQVTLRCSSQSGHNTVSWYQQALGQGPQFIFQYYREEENGRGNFPPRFSGLQFPNYSSELNVNALELDDSALYLCASSFAGTYEQYFGPGTRLTVT.